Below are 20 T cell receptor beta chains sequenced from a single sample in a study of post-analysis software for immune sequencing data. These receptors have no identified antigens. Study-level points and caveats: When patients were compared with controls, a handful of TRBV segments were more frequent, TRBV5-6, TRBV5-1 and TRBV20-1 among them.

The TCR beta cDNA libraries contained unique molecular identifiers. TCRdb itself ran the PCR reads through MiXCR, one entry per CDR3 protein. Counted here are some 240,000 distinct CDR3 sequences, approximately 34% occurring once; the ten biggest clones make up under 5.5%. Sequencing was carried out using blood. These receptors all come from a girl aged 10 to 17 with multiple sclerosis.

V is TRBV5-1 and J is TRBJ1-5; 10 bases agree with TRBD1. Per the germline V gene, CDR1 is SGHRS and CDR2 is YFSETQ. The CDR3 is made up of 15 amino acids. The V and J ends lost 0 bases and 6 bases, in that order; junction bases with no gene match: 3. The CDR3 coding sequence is TGCGCCAGCAGCTTGGGACAGGGGGCCGGTCAGCCCCAGCATTTT. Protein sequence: CASSLGQGAGQPQHF.

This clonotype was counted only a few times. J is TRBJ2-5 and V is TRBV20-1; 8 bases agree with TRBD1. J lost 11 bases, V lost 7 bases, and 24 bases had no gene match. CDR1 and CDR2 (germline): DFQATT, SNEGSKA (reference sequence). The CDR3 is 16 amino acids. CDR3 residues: CSGRGRRRDPWDEQYF. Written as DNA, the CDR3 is TGCAGTGGCAGGGGGCGGCGGCGGGACCCCTGGGATGAGCAGTACTTC.

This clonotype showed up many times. The CDR3 spells CASSPGGGTQPQHF. The CDR3 nucleotides are TGTGCCAGCAGCCCGGGCGGGGGGACTCAGCCCCAGCATTTT. The chain employs TRBV27 and TRBJ1-5; D perhaps matches TRBD1 (5 bases). Germline V gene data show CDR1 as MNHEY and CDR2 as SMNVEV (reference sequence). The CDR3 length is 14 residues. Trimming cost V 6 bases and J 6 bases, with 15 bases left between them.

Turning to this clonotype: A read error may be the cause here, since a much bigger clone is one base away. CDR3 in amino acids: CASSQSASWNNEQFF. Written as DNA, the CDR3 is TGTGCCAGCAGCCAGTCGGCTAGCTGGAACAATGAGCAGTTCTTC. This rearrangement joins TRBV9 to TRBJ2-1, with D possibly being TRBD2 (5 bases). CDR3 size: 15 residues. Trimming stripped 4 bases from V and 5 bases from J, with 16 bases between. In germline, CDR1 is SGDLS, CDR2 YYNGEE.

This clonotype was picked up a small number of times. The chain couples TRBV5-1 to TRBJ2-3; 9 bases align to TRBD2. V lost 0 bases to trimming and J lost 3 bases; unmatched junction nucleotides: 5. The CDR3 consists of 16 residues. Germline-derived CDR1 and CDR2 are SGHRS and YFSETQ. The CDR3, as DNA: TGCGCCAGCAGCTTGGCTCGGACTAGCGCTACAGATACGCAGTATTTT. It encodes CASSLARTSATDTQYF.

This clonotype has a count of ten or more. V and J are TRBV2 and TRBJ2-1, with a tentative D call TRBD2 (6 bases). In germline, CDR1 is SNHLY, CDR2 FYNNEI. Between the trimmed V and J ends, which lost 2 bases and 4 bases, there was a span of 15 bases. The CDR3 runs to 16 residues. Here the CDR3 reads CASSENPGRRYNEQFF. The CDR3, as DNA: TGTGCCAGCAGTGAAAACCCCGGGAGAAGGTACAATGAGCAGTTCTTC. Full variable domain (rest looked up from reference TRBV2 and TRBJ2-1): EPEVTQTPSHQVTQMGQEVILRCVPISNHLYFYWYRQILGQKVEFLVSFYNNEISEKSEIFDDQFSVERPDGSNFTLKIRSTKLEDSAMYFCASSENPGRRYNEQFFGPGTRLTVL.

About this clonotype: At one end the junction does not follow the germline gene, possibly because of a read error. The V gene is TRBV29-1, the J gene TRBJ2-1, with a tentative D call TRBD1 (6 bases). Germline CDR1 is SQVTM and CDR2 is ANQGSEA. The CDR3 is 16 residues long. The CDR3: CSVEDQRTAPYSEQFF. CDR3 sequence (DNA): TGCAGTGTTGAAGATCAGAGGACAGCCCCCTACAGTGAGCAGTTCTTC.

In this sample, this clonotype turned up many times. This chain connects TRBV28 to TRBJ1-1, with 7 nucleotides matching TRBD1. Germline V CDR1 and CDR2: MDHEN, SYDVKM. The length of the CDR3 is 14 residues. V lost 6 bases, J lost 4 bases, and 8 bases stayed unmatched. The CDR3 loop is CASSTPTGPTEAFF. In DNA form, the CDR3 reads TGTGCCAGCAGCACCCCGACAGGGCCCACTGAAGCTTTCTTT.

The CDR3 sequence is CSAEREARNEQFF. The CDR3 DNA follows: TGCAGTGCCGAGCGGGAGGCACGGAATGAGCAGTTCTTC. This rearrangement joins TRBV20-1 to TRBJ2-1, with 9 bases fitting TRBD2. The J segment lost 7 bases and the V segment lost 6 bases, leaving 7 bases of the junction unmatched. This CDR3 is built from 13 residues. Germline lookup yields CDR1 DFQATT and CDR2 SNEGSKA (reference sequence).

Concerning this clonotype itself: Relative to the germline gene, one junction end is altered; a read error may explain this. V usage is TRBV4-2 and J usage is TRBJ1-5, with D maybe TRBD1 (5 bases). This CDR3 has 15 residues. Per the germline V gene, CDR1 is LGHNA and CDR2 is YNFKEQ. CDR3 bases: TGTGTCAGCAGCCAAGATAGGGGAACGGATCAGCCCCAGCATTTT. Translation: CVSSQDRGTDQPQHF.

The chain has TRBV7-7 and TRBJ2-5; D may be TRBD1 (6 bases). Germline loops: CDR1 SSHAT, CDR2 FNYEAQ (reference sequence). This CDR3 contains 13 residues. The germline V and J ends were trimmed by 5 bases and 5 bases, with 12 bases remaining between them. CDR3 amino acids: CASSQQGRETQYF. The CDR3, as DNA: TGTGCCAGCAGCCAACAGGGACGGGAGACCCAGTACTTC.

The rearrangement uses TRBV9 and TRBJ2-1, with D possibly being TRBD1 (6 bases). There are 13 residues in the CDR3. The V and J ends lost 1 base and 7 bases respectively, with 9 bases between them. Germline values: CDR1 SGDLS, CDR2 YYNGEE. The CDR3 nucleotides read TGTGCCAGCAGCGTACTACAGGGAAATGAGCAGTTCTTC. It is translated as CASSVLQGNEQFF.

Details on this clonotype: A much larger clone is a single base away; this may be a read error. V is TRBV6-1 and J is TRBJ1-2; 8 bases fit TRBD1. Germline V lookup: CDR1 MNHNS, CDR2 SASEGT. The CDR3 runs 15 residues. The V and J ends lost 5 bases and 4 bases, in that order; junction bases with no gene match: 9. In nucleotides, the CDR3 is TGTGCCAGCAGTTTGACAGGGGCGGCCTCCTATGGCTACACCTTC. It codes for CASSLTGAASYGYTF.

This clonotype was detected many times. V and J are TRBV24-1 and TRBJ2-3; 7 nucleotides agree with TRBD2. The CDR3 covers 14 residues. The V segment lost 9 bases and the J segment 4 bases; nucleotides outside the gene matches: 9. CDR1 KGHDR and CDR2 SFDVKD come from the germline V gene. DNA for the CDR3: TGTGCCACCCAAGCGGGGCCCGGTGCAGATACGCAGTATTTT. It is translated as CATQAGPGADTQYF.

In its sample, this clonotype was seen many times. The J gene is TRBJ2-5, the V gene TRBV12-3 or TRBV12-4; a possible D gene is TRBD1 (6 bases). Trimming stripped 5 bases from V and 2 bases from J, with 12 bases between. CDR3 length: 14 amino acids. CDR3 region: CASSPLGAQETQYF. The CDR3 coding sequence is TGTGCCAGCAGTCCCCTGGGGGCTCAAGAGACCCAGTACTTC.

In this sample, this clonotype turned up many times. The CDR3 protein is CASSPGTHSNQPQHF. In DNA form, the CDR3 reads TGTGCCAGCAGCCCCGGGACTCATAGCAATCAGCCCCAGCATTTT. The V gene is TRBV7-8, the J gene TRBJ1-5, with a possible D match to TRBD1 (5 bases). Trimming took off 5 bases at V and 0 bases at J, with 11 bases between the two ends. Germline V lookup: CDR1 SGHVS, CDR2 FQNEAQ. The CDR3 covers 15 residues.

The CDR3 sequence: CAWSWSGSYNEQFF. The CDR3 nucleotides are TGTGCCTGGAGTTGGAGCGGCTCCTACAATGAGCAGTTCTTC. The chain recombines TRBV30 with TRBJ2-1; a possible D gene is TRBD2 (5 bases). Germline CDR1 reads GTSNPN; CDR2 reads SVGIG (reference sequence). The CDR3 runs to 14 residues. Trimming removed 2 bases from V and 0 bases from J, with 8 bases in between.

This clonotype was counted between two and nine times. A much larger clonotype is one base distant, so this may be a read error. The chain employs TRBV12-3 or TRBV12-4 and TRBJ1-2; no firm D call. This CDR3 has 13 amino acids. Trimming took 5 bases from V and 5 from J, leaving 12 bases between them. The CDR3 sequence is CASSREGGYGYTF. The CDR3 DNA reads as TGTGCCAGCAGTCGGGAGGGAGGTTATGGCTACACCTTC.

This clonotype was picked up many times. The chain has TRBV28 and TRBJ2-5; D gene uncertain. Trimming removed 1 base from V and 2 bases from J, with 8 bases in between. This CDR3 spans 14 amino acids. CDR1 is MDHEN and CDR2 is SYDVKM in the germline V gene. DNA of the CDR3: TGTGCCAGCAGTTTATTGCGGAGTCAAGAGACCCAGTACTTC. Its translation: CASSLLRSQETQYF.

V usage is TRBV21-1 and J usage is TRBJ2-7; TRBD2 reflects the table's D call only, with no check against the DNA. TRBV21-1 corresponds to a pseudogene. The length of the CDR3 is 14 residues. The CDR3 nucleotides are TGTGCCAGCACCCCGGGACTAGCGGGAGGCGAGCAGTACTTC. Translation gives CASTPGLAGGEQYF.